This T cell receptor (beta chain) was sequenced during a study of cytomegalovirus exposure and HLA in healthy donors (dated by TCRdb to the late 2010s). At the level of the whole study: An earlier analysis of several hundred of the donors reported approximately 280 Gb of sequence data and around 110 million unique TCR beta sequences obtained from about 179 million T cells. The study aimed to test whether signatures of past pathogen exposure could be identified by cataloging public T cell receptors. A later genetic analysis took genome-wide SNP genotypes for about 55% of the 666 donors and used that subset as a discovery cohort. Of the approximately 400 genotyped donors, 80% to 90% were placed in the genetic ancestry cluster associated with self-reported Caucasian donors. In a later analysis, previously published TCR beta repertoires from roughly 710 donors were re-analyzed and high-resolution HLA genotyping was added so that TCR occurrence patterns could be studied. The study combined high-throughput TCR immunosequencing, statistical association of individual TCRs with disease status, and machine learning to predict cytomegalovirus infection status. Every repertoire in the discovery cohort had been generated on one and the same sequencing platform. The study profiled the T cell repertoires of fewer than 850 subjects by immunosequencing and related them to cytomegalovirus serostatus. About 320 gigabases of sequencing data and approximately 85 million unique TCR sequences were included in an early release covering roughly 600 HLA-typed donors. Four or five DR-DQ haplotypes were handled as single units for association and clustering because linkage in the cohort was strong. Among some 400 genotyped donors of the cohort, an average of around 220,000 unique TCR beta nucleotide sequences was sequenced per donor, of which 15% to 20% were non-productive. HLA typing covered class I and class II loci at four-digit resolution. Typing coverage differed by locus: A, B, C, DRB1 and DQB1 were typed in about 620-630 donors, DQA1 in roughly 500, DPA1 in approximately 610, and DPB1 in around 490. In an earlier analysis of 587 of the donors, high-throughput TCR beta sequencing was used to judge whether each TCR beta V gene segment behaved as functional or pseudogenic. In the later analysis, no new phenotypic data were used to find candidate immune exposures; instead, reliance was placed on TCR beta sequences and their occurrence across donors. In addition to the first cohort of 666 subjects, a separate validation cohort of about 120 different subjects was used. Donor age, sex, ethnicity and CMV serostatus were compiled together with the repertoire data.

The library came from the immunoSEQ multiplex PCR assay. The multiplex PCR relied on a mix of 60 forward primers for TCR Vbeta segments and 13 reverse primers for TCR Jbeta segments. Amplification of the CDR3 region of rearranged TCR beta genes was performed with a multiplex PCR assay on genomic DNA. Amplified TCR beta libraries were sequenced as 87-base-pair reads on the Illumina HiSeq System. As for how the authors treated the data: A later analysis tallied roughly 78 million unique TCR beta chains across the 666 repertoires, and about 12 million of those chains were shared by two or more donors. A nearest-neighbor algorithm error-corrected the raw reads and collapsed the reads into unique sequences, merging closely related sequences to remove PCR and sequencing errors. V, D and J gene segments were assigned by aligning CDR3 sequences to IMGT reference sequences. For a sequence to be retained, a match of at least six nucleotides was required to both a V gene segment and a J gene segment. A rearrangement was called productive if the CDR3 had no stop codons and remained in frame with V and J, and every other rearrangement was called non-productive. CDR3 was defined according to IMGT convention as the region running from the second conserved V-encoded cysteine to the conserved J-encoded phenylalanine. The earlier analysis of about 620 of the donors excluded sequences that lacked an unambiguous match to a single V gene segment. An earlier analysis of several hundred of the donors called V segments functional above 56.7% productive rearrangements and segregating when the between-donor standard deviation exceeded 5%. A statistical classification framework was built for diagnosing cytomegalovirus status from the catalog of TCR beta chain sequences. V and J gene assignment, in a later analysis, came from comparing TCR nucleotide sequences with IMGT/GENE-DB human TR gene sequences. Using the TCRdist pipeline, a later analysis assigned CDR3 sequences along with most-parsimonious VDJ recombination scenarios. In a later analysis, each TCR beta chain was defined by its CDR3 amino acid sequence together with its V-gene family, and reads lacking a unique V-gene family were excluded. As a way to deal with suspected cross-contamination and a sequencing artifact, a later analysis dropped under 600 nucleotide sequences that were highly shared and had low generation probability. In a later analysis, a clonal expansion index was calculated for each public chain from normalized within-repertoire ranks of inferred template counts. Generation probabilities in a later analysis came from a VDJ recombination model fitted to out-of-frame rearrangements, and those results were checked against IGoR. In a later analysis, hypergeometric tests were used to score TCR-TCR, TCR-HLA and TCR-CMV co-occurrence, with a repertoire-size bias correction applied to TCR pairs. To estimate false discovery rates, a later analysis permuted the HLA or CMV assignments 20 times. In a later analysis, co-occurring TCRs were grouped using DBSCAN, with TCRdist sequence similarity added in when clustering inside HLA-allele-positive subsets. Co-occurrence clustering excluded repertoires with fewer than 30,000 or more than 120,000 public chains, plus five with anomalous nucleotide sharing. What TCRdb holds here is the immuneACCESS table cut down to in-frame rearrangements. Part of the clones is not present; checked against another copy, under half of the missing clones reflect an unresolved V gene, and the others are unexplained. V and J calls and clone size are given by that table; D and trimming were obtained from the DNA. In all, the sample holds about 100,000 clones, and 74% of those were seen once. The leading ten clones occupy about 2.8% of the sample.

The cohort comprised 666 healthy bone marrow donors. All cohort members were sampled while nominally healthy, although unrecorded immune exposures were likely present. The donor tested CMV seropositive and was one of the 289 seropositive cohort members. A peripheral blood sample was provided by each donor, and peripheral blood mononuclear cells were used for TCR beta sequencing. Genomic DNA extraction from the blood cell samples was performed with the Qiagen DNeasy Blood Extraction Kit. Overall study outcomes, separate from this receptor: According to the authors, the approach could potentially be generalized to other disease states and immunological phenotypes. The classifier was reported to diagnose cytomegalovirus status with high specificity and sensitivity in both the original cohort and the validation cohort. Immune exposure information for the cohort was limited to CMV serostatus. Roughly uniform sequencing depth across donors was assumed in presence/absence analyses, although this assumption may not hold. Compared with equally common non-associated chains, HLA-associated TCR beta chains in a later analysis were more clonally expanded and had lower generation probabilities. Because HLA typing was unavailable for some donors at each locus, only the typed subset was used in association tests. A few of the identified cytomegalovirus-associated TCR beta chains were confirmed in vitro to be specific for cytomegalovirus antigens. A later analysis found that most CMV-associated TCR beta chains appeared HLA-restricted, with HLA associations seemingly driven largely by CMV exposure. Only TCR beta chains were sequenced in this cohort, and the absence of alpha or paired-chain data limited detectable features. Linkage disequilibrium might explain the correlated functional status among segregating V segments, but an unknown experimental factor could not be excluded. The study listed 164 TCR beta chains as associated with cytomegalovirus. Some IMGT-functional V segments, including TRBV6-2 and TRBV6-3, could not be distinguished by the 87-base-pair reads and were therefore excluded. While some public TCRs were present in many individuals, most TCR sequences turned up only very rarely across donors. At a false discovery rate of 0.05, a later analysis linked under 20,000 TCR beta sequences to specific HLA alleles. In a later genetic analysis, a missense DCLRE1C variant was associated with V-gene and J-gene trimming of TCR beta chains, and the association was replicated in an independent cohort. A cluster of highly shared sequence variants was judged likely to represent a technical artifact of the sequencing pipeline. In a later analysis, the rate of TCR association differed among HLA loci, with DRB1 alleles having the most associated TCRs and HLA-C alleles having the fewest. In a later analysis, several top co-occurrence clusters were reported to appear linked to parvovirus B19, influenza, CMV and Epstein-Barr virus. A further reported finding was that TCR beta sequences accurately predicted the HLA-A and HLA-B alleles for most subjects in the first cohort. Broadly in line with IMGT annotations, most TCR beta V segments showed up in productive rearrangements about 87% or about 30% of the time in an earlier analysis of approximately 640 of the donors. In a later genetic analysis, fewer N-insertions in productive TCRs were reported among donors in an Asian-associated ancestry cluster than the roughly 700-donor mean. Assigning TCR associations to individual alleles was difficult when HLA alleles, especially DR and DQ, strongly co-occurred. Because counts were too low, approximately 15 rarely observed V segments, including chromosome 9 orphons, were excluded from the earlier analysis of a few hundred of the donors.

This clone was seen just once. The antigen it recognizes is unknown. Nothing much larger sits one base from this clone, and base qualities are not available. Looking up the germline V gene yields CDR1 MDHEN and CDR2 SYDVKM. Including the terminal cysteine and phenylalanine, the CDR3 comprises 15 residues. Solely the CDR3 DNA is kept, with 45 bases framed from the first base. V sheds 2 bases and J sheds 2 bases, leaving 10 bases between their ends. The receptor was isolated from a man aged 45 to 65 in good health and CMV-seropositive. Sequences were obtained from PBMCs. The V and J genes are TRBV28 and TRBJ1-3; TRBD1 is perhaps the D gene, given 5 matching bases. The nucleotides read TGTGCCAGCAGTTTACGCCAGGGCGCTGGAAACACCATATATTTT. Translated, this is CASSLRQGAGNTIYF.